This T cell receptor beta chain stems from a study of cytomegalovirus exposure and HLA in healthy donors (dated by TCRdb to about 2017). As for the study more broadly: According to a later analysis, one platform produced both the approximately 110 validation repertoires and the roughly 650 repertoires of the first cohort. A separate validation cohort of roughly 120 different subjects was used in addition to the roughly 640-subject first cohort. To predict cytomegalovirus infection status, the study combined high-throughput TCR immunosequencing, statistical association of individual TCRs with disease status, and machine learning. The study aimed to test whether cataloging public T cell receptors could reveal signatures of past pathogen exposure. Summary of the overall study and its limitations: The classifier was reported to diagnose cytomegalovirus status with high specificity and sensitivity in both the original and validation cohorts. The authors suggested that the approach could potentially be generalized to other disease states and immunological phenotypes. A few of the identified cytomegalovirus-associated TCR beta chains were confirmed in vitro to be specific for cytomegalovirus antigens. The study gave a list of about 160 TCR beta chains associated with cytomegalovirus. A later analysis lacked HLA typing for the validation cohort, so it scored co-occurrence in that cohort across all 110 or so repertoires. Subsequent analysis determined that TCRs grouped into clusters in the first cohort also showed a tendency toward co-occurrence across the 130 or so validation repertoires, and approximately 93% of cluster scores exceeded 0. Most TCR sequences were seen in very few donors, while some public TCRs were found in many individuals.

The CDR3, cysteine through phenylalanine, is 16 amino acids long. Of all the DNA, just the CDR3 is kept, 48 bases in frame from base 1. The V end gives up 7 bases and the J end 7 bases, leaving 7 bases in the junction not matched to a gene. CDR1 and CDR2, looked up from the germline V gene, are WSHSY and SAAADI. Receptor libraries were prepared by the immunoSEQ multiplex PCR assay. The study's own analysis went as follows. To diagnose cytomegalovirus status from the catalog of TCR beta chain sequences, a statistical classification framework was built. Imported from immuneACCESS, the table was reduced by TCRdb to in-frame sequences with V and J called. These copies leave out some clones; in studies compared against another copy, an unresolved V gene accounts for under half, and the cause of the remainder is not known. Clone size and the V and J calls come from that table; the DNA yielded D and trimming. The table for this sample lists hundreds of thousands of clones; 80% to 90% of them were counted only once. Clones ranked in the top ten supply roughly 0.83% of the sample.

The donors were included in the validation cohort of 120 subjects, a group kept apart from the approximately 650-subject first cohort. About this clone itself: It has no known antigen specificity. There are no base qualities to consult, and no much larger clone falls within one base.

The receptor comes from a young woman in good health and CMV-seronegative. This chain joins TRBV10-2 to TRBJ2-1; TRBD2 lines up with 16 middle nucleotides. The sequencing input was PBMCs. This receptor carries the CDR3 CASKPGLAGGPNEQFF. The nucleotide sequence is TGCGCCAGCAAGCCGGGACTAGCGGGAGGGCCGAATGAGCAGTTCTTC.